The 11 T cell receptor beta chains reported below all come from one sample, sequenced in a study of T cell responses to AZD1222 COVID-19 vaccine. Here immunoSEQ multiplex PCR was the method, and the copy in TCRdb shows in-frame clones only, minus some. The repertoire holds 95,000 to 110,000 clones, with roughly 90% as singletons. The sequenced sample was peripheral blood, obtained on day 0 of AZD1222 vaccination. The receptors come from an adult in good health.

The rearrangement links TRBV13 to TRBJ1-6; 7 bases map to TRBD1. The CDR3 extends over 14 amino acids. V was pared by 5 bases and J by 7 bases, with 5 bases of the junction left unmatched. Germline CDR1 is PRHDT and CDR2 is FYEKMQ (reference sequence). For the CDR3, the DNA is TGTGCCAGCAGCGTCAGGGGGAGGAATTCACCCCTCCACTTT. Protein sequence: CASSVRGRNSPLHF. Looking up the rest from reference TRBV13 and TRBJ1-6 gives the full variable domain: AAGVIQSPRHLIKEKRETATLKCYPIPRHDTVYWYQQGPGQDPQFLISFYEKMQSDKGSIPDRFSAQQFSDYHSELNMSSLELGDSALYFCASSVRGRNSPLHFGNGTRLTVT.

V usage is TRBV5-6 and J usage is TRBJ1-2, with D perhaps TRBD1 (5 bases). The germline V gene has CDR1 SGHDT and CDR2 YYEEEE. CDR3 length: 15 amino acids. The V and J ends lost 5 bases and 1 base respectively, with 15 bases between them. This CDR3 is CASSRGAGRNYGYTF. The CDR3, as DNA: TGTGCCAGCAGTCGGGGCGCGGGACGTAACTATGGCTACACCTTC.

J is TRBJ2-3 and V is TRBV5-4, with a tentative D call TRBD1 (5 bases). Germline assignment: CDR1 SGHNT and CDR2 YYREEE (reference sequence). The CDR3 is made up of 15 amino acids. Trimming stripped 5 bases from V and 0 bases from J, with 13 bases between. CDR3 coding DNA: TGTGCCAGCAGTCCAGGGTTATCTAGCACAGATACGCAGTATTTT. Protein sequence: CASSPGLSSTDTQYF.

V is TRBV18 and J is TRBJ2-5; D perhaps matches TRBD2 (5 bases). The germline gives CDR1 KGHSH, CDR2 LQKENI. The CDR3 covers 13 residues. V lost 6 bases to trimming and J lost 1 base, with 9 bases between them. Written as DNA, the CDR3 is TGTGCCAGCTCCCGCGGGTTCCAAGAGACCCAGTACTTC. Translated, it gives CASSRGFQETQYF.

This clone has more than one count but fewer than ten. This chain connects TRBV6-6 to TRBJ2-5; 7 nucleotides agree with TRBD1. J was trimmed by 1 base and V by 2 bases; bases with no gene match: 1. The V gene's germline CDR1 is MNHNY and CDR2 SVGAGI (reference sequence). This CDR3 comprises 14 residues. The CDR3 coding sequence is TGTGCCAGCAGTTACGGGACAGCCCAAGAGACCCAGTACTTC. This codes for CASSYGTAQETQYF.

The chain couples TRBV30 to TRBJ2-1; possibly TRBD1 for D (6 bases). Trimming took off 0 bases at V and 0 bases at J, with 12 bases between the two ends. The CDR3 has 16 residues. The germline CDR1 and CDR2 sequences are GTSNPN and SVGIG (reference sequence). CDR3 residues: CAWSVPDRISYNEQFF. Written as DNA, the CDR3 is TGTGCCTGGAGTGTTCCTGACAGGATCTCCTACAATGAGCAGTTCTTC.

This chain links TRBV7-3 with TRBJ2-1; a possible D gene is TRBD1 (6 bases). From germline, CDR1 is SGHTA and CDR2 FQGTGA. Trimming shortened V by 1 base and J by 4 bases, and 20 bases separated the two germline ends. This CDR3 contains 18 residues. CDR3 in DNA: TGTGCCAGCAGCTTAATCGCGGCTCCCAAAAGGGGGTACAATGAGCAGTTCTTC. Amino acid sequence: CASSLIAAPKRGYNEQFF. Drawing the rest from reference TRBV7-3 and TRBJ2-1, the complete variable domain is GAGVSQTPSNKVTEKGKYVELRCDPISGHTALYWYRQSLGQGPEFLIYFQGTGAADDSGLPNDRFFAVRPEGSVSTLKIQRTERGDSAVYLCASSLIAAPKRGYNEQFFGPGTRLTVL.

The chain combines TRBV25-1 with TRBJ2-3; D unresolved. This CDR3 is 13 amino acids long. Trimming took off 7 bases at V and 2 bases at J, with 10 bases between the two ends. The germline gives CDR1 MGHDK, CDR2 SYGVNS. The CDR3: CASIPANTDTQYF. The CDR3 DNA is TGTGCCAGCATACCAGCCAACACAGATACGCAGTATTTT.

The chain combines TRBV7-9 with TRBJ1-5; D is ambiguous. Germline CDR1 and CDR2: SEHNR and FQNEAQ (reference sequence). With 5 bases removed from V and 4 bases from J, the gap between germline ends came to 6 bases. There are 12 residues in the CDR3. In nucleotides, the CDR3 is TGTGCCAGCAGCGCGGTAAATCAGCCCCAGCATTTT. Its translation: CASSAVNQPQHF.

The chain joins TRBV12-3 or TRBV12-4 to TRBJ2-7; D uncertain. The CDR3 has 13 amino acids. Trimming cost V 3 bases and J 3 bases, with 9 bases left between them. The CDR3 loop reads CASSLNVLYEQYF. The CDR3 DNA reads TGTGCCAGCAGTTTGAACGTCCTCTACGAGCAGTACTTC.

This clone was seen only a few times. The chain employs TRBV11-2 and TRBJ2-2; TRBD2 agrees at 14 bases. Germline values: CDR1 SGHAT, CDR2 FQNNGV. CDR3 size: 20 residues. The trim removed 0 bases at V and 4 bases at J, leaving 10 bases unmatched. The CDR3 DNA reads TGTGCCAGCAGCTTAGAAAGGGGGACTAGCGGGAGCAGGGGCACCGGGGAGCTGTTTTTT. It codes for CASSLERGTSGSRGTGELFF.